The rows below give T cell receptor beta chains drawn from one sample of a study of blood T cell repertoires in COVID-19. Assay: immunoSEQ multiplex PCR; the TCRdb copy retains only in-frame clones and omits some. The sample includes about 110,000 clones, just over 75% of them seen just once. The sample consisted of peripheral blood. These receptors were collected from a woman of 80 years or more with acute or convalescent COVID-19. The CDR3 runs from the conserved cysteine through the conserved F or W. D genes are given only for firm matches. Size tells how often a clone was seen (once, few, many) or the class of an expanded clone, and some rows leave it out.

cdr3_nt: TGCGCCAGCAGCCAAGATCCCGGACAGAGGACCGGGGAGCTGTTTTTT; cdr3_aa: CASSQDPGQRTGELFF; v_call: TRBV4-1; clone_size: .; j_call: TRBJ2-2; d_call: .
cdr3_nt: TGTGCTAGTGGTTTGGGAGCATTCGGAGACACCGGGGAGCTGTTTTTT; cdr3_aa: CASGLGAFGDTGELFF; v_call: TRBV12-5; clone_size: .; j_call: TRBJ2-2; d_call: .
cdr3_nt: TGTGCCAGCAGGACCCCAGGTGACTATGGCTACACCTTC; cdr3_aa: CASRTPGDYGYTF; v_call: TRBV12-3/TRBV12-4; clone_size: once; j_call: TRBJ1-2; d_call: .
cdr3_nt: TGTGCCAGCAGCCCTGGAGGTAGCGGGGCGGCAGGGGAGCTGTTTTTT; cdr3_aa: CASSPGGSGAAGELFF; v_call: TRBV7-2; clone_size: once; j_call: TRBJ2-2; d_call: TRBD2
cdr3_nt: TGCGCCAGCAGCCAACAGGGGTCTGGAAACACCATATATTTT; cdr3_aa: CASSQQGSGNTIYF; v_call: TRBV5-1; clone_size: .; j_call: TRBJ1-3; d_call: TRBD1
cdr3_nt: TGCGCCAGCAGCTTGGACCAACCAGGGACAGATACGCAGTATTTT; cdr3_aa: CASSLDQPGTDTQYF; v_call: TRBV5-1; clone_size: few; j_call: TRBJ2-3; d_call: .
cdr3_nt: TGTGCCAGCAGTTTATCAGGCGTTCGCAACTATGGCTACACCTTC; cdr3_aa: CASSLSGVRNYGYTF; v_call: TRBV28; clone_size: few; j_call: TRBJ1-2; d_call: .
cdr3_nt: TGTGCCAGCAGTGAAGGAAGTATGAGTGAGCAGTTCTTC; cdr3_aa: CASSEGSMSEQFF; v_call: TRBV2; clone_size: .; j_call: TRBJ2-1; d_call: .
cdr3_nt: TGTGCCATCAGTGATGAAGCGGGACTAGTCGAGCAGTACTTC; cdr3_aa: CAISDEAGLVEQYF; v_call: TRBV10-3; clone_size: .; j_call: TRBJ2-7; d_call: TRBD2
cdr3_nt: TGTGCCAGCACCCTGGACAGGGCCAACACTGAAGCTTTCTTT; cdr3_aa: CASTLDRANTEAFF; v_call: TRBV6-5; clone_size: once; j_call: TRBJ1-1; d_call: TRBD1
cdr3_nt: TGTGCCAGCAGTTACAGGACAGACGAGCAGTTCTTC; cdr3_aa: CASSYRTDEQFF; v_call: TRBV6-2/TRBV6-3; clone_size: .; j_call: TRBJ2-1; d_call: .
cdr3_nt: TGTGCCAGCAGCTCCCTGAAGGGGCGCGGAAACACCATATATTTT; cdr3_aa: CASSSLKGRGNTIYF; v_call: TRBV11-2; clone_size: .; j_call: TRBJ1-3; d_call: .
cdr3_nt: TGTGCCAGCTCATCTGGGCAGATAGAGACCCAGTACTTC; cdr3_aa: CASSSGQIETQYF; v_call: TRBV18; clone_size: .; j_call: TRBJ2-5; d_call: .
cdr3_nt: TGCGCCAGCAGCTGGGCAGGGCGGAATGAAAAACTGTTTTTT; cdr3_aa: CASSWAGRNEKLFF; v_call: TRBV5-1; clone_size: few; j_call: TRBJ1-4; d_call: .
cdr3_nt: TGTGCCAGCAGCTCCAGACTAGCGGGAGTGGAGACCCAGTACTTC; cdr3_aa: CASSSRLAGVETQYF; v_call: TRBV7-2; clone_size: .; j_call: TRBJ2-5; d_call: TRBD2
cdr3_nt: TGTGCCATCACTGACGTCGGGGGGGGTGAGCAGTTCTTC; cdr3_aa: CAITDVGGGEQFF; v_call: TRBV10-3; clone_size: few; j_call: TRBJ2-1; d_call: TRBD2
cdr3_nt: TGTGCCAGCAGTTACTCCGGGACAGGCAATCAGCCCCAGCATTTT; cdr3_aa: CASSYSGTGNQPQHF; v_call: TRBV6-6; clone_size: .; j_call: TRBJ1-5; d_call: TRBD1
cdr3_nt: TGTGCCAGCAGTGGGGGGACAGGGGTGGAGGGCTACACCTTC; cdr3_aa: CASSGGTGVEGYTF; v_call: TRBV2; clone_size: .; j_call: TRBJ1-2; d_call: TRBD1
cdr3_nt: TGTGCCAGCAGTGCCGGGAGCTCTGGAAACACCATATATTTT; cdr3_aa: CASSAGSSGNTIYF; v_call: TRBV28; clone_size: few; j_call: TRBJ1-3; d_call: .
cdr3_nt: TGTGCCAGCAGCTTCGGGGGTTGGGGACAGGGTTCATACGAGCAGTACTTC; cdr3_aa: CASSFGGWGQGSYEQYF; v_call: TRBV7-2; clone_size: once; j_call: TRBJ2-7; d_call: TRBD1
cdr3_nt: TGTGCCAGCAGCGCCTCCGGGACTAGCCGGGAGACCCAGTACTTC; cdr3_aa: CASSASGTSRETQYF; v_call: TRBV5-5; clone_size: few; j_call: TRBJ2-5; d_call: TRBD2
cdr3_nt: TGTGCCAGCCACCAACGGGATGAGCAGTTCTTC; cdr3_aa: CASHQRDEQFF; v_call: TRBV28; clone_size: .; j_call: TRBJ2-1; d_call: .
cdr3_nt: TGTGCCAGCAGTGGACTAGCGGGGAACACCGGGGAGCTGTTTTTT; cdr3_aa: CASSGLAGNTGELFF; v_call: TRBV2; clone_size: once; j_call: TRBJ2-2; d_call: TRBD2
cdr3_nt: TGTGCCAGCAGTTTATCTACAGGGGGCGGTGTGTACGAGCAGTACTTC; cdr3_aa: CASSLSTGGGVYEQYF; v_call: TRBV27; clone_size: .; j_call: TRBJ2-7; d_call: TRBD1
cdr3_nt: TGTGCCAGCAGTTTTGGCCTCCAGCAGTACTTC; cdr3_aa: CASSFGLQQYF; v_call: TRBV12-3/TRBV12-4; clone_size: .; j_call: TRBJ2-7; d_call: .
cdr3_nt: TGTGCCAGCAGCCCTGAGGGGACTAGCGGACCCTACGAGCAGTACTTC; cdr3_aa: CASSPEGTSGPYEQYF; v_call: TRBV5-4; clone_size: .; j_call: TRBJ2-7; d_call: TRBD2
cdr3_nt: TGCGCCAGCAGCCCCTTCGGTGCCGCAGATACGCAGTATTTT; cdr3_aa: CASSPFGAADTQYF; v_call: TRBV5-1; clone_size: .; j_call: TRBJ2-3; d_call: .
cdr3_nt: TGTGCCAGCAGTTACTGGGCAGACACAGATACGCAGTATTTT; cdr3_aa: CASSYWADTDTQYF; v_call: TRBV6-5; clone_size: .; j_call: TRBJ2-3; d_call: .
cdr3_nt: TGTGCCATCAGTGAGTTGAGCGGTGGGGAGACCCAGTACTTC; cdr3_aa: CAISELSGGETQYF; v_call: TRBV10-3; clone_size: many; j_call: TRBJ2-5; d_call: .
cdr3_nt: TGCAGTGCTAGTCGGGGGGATCTCTTGGAAGCTTTCTTT; cdr3_aa: CSASRGDLLEAFF; v_call: TRBV20-1; clone_size: .; j_call: TRBJ1-1; d_call: .
cdr3_nt: TGTGCCAGCTCAGCATCAACAGGGGAAGGAAACACCATATATTTT; cdr3_aa: CASSASTGEGNTIYF; v_call: TRBV18; clone_size: .; j_call: TRBJ1-3; d_call: TRBD1
cdr3_nt: TGTGCCAGCAATTCTATCGAGGGTCACTCCTACGAGCAGTACTTC; cdr3_aa: CASNSIEGHSYEQYF; v_call: TRBV28; clone_size: .; j_call: TRBJ2-7; d_call: .
cdr3_nt: TGTGCCAGCAGAAGGGACAGGGTGAACACAGATACGCAGTATTTT; cdr3_aa: CASRRDRVNTDTQYF; v_call: TRBV2; clone_size: .; j_call: TRBJ2-3; d_call: TRBD1
cdr3_nt: TGTGCCAGCAGCCAATACAGGGGGGGTAACTATGGCTACACCTTC; cdr3_aa: CASSQYRGGNYGYTF; v_call: TRBV3-1/TRBV3-2; clone_size: few; j_call: TRBJ1-2; d_call: TRBD1
cdr3_nt: TGCGCCAGCAGCTTCGGACAGGAGACCCCATATAACTATGGCTACACCTTC; cdr3_aa: CASSFGQETPYNYGYTF; v_call: TRBV5-1; clone_size: .; j_call: TRBJ1-2; d_call: TRBD1
cdr3_nt: TGTGCCACCAGTGAGGGACAGGGGGTCAATGAGCAGTTCTTC; cdr3_aa: CATSEGQGVNEQFF; v_call: TRBV24-1; clone_size: .; j_call: TRBJ2-1; d_call: TRBD1
cdr3_nt: TGTGCCCTCAGCAGTCCCGCCCTCGGGACTACGAGGGAGGCCCAGTACTTC; cdr3_aa: CALSSPALGTTREAQYF; v_call: TRBV9; clone_size: .; j_call: TRBJ2-5; d_call: TRBD2